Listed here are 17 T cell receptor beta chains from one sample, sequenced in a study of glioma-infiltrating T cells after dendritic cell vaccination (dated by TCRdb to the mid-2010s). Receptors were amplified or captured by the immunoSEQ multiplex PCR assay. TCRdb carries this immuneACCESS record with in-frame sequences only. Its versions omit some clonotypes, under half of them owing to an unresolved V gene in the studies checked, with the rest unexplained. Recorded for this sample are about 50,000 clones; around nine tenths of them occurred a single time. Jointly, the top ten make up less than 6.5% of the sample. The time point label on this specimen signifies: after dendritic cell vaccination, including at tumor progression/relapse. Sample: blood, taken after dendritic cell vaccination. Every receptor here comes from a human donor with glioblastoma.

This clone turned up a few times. For the CDR3, the DNA is TGTGCCAGCAGCTTACACAGGGCCTTCTACGAGCAGTACTTC. It yields the protein CASSLHRAFYEQYF. This chain connects TRBV7-9 to TRBJ2-7, with D possibly matching TRBD1 (6 bases). The V gene lost 2 bases and the J gene lost 3 bases, with 11 bases spanning the gap. The CDR3 is 14 residues long. From germline, CDR1 is SEHNR and CDR2 FQNEAQ (reference sequence).

CDR3 residues: CASSLSGGEQYF. The CDR3 nucleotides read TGTGCCAGCAGTTTATCCGGGGGCGAGCAGTACTTC. The V call is TRBV28, the J call TRBJ2-7; weak D call: TRBD2 (6 bases). Germline-derived CDR1 and CDR2 are MDHEN and SYDVKM. Trimming removed 1 base at V and 6 bases at J, with 7 bases between. This CDR3 contains 12 residues. Based on the CDR3 plus reference TRBV28 and TRBJ2-7, the full variable domain is DVKVTQSSRYLVKRTGEKVFLECVQDMDHENMFWYRQDPGLGLRLIYFSYDVKMKEKGDIPEGYSVSREKKERFSLILESASTNQTSMYLCASSLSGGEQYFGPGTRLTVT.

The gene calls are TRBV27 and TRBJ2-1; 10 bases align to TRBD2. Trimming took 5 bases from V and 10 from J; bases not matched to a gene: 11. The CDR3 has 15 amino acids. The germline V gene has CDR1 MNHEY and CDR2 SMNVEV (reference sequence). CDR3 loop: CASSPTSGLFREQFF. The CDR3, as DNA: TGTGCCAGCAGTCCGACTAGCGGGTTATTTAGGGAGCAGTTCTTC.

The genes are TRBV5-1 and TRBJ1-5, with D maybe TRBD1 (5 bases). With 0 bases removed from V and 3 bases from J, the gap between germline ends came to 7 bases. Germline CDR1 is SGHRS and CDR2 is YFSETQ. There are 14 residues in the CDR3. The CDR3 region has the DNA TGCGCCAGCAGCTTGGATGGGGCCAATCAGCCCCAGCATTTT. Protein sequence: CASSLDGANQPQHF.

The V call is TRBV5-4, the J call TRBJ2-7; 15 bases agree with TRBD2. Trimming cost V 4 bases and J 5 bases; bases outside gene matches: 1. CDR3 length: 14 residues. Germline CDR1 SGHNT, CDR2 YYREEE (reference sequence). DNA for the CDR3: TGTGCCAGCAGCGGACTAGCGGGAGGGAACGAGCAGTACTTC. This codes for CASSGLAGGNEQYF. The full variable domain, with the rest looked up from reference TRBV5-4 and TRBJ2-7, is ETGVTQSPTHLIKTRGQQVTLRCSSQSGHNTVSWYQQALGQGPQFIFQYYREEENGRGNFPPRFSGLQFPNYSSELNVNALELDDSALYLCASSGLAGGNEQYFGPGTRLTVT.

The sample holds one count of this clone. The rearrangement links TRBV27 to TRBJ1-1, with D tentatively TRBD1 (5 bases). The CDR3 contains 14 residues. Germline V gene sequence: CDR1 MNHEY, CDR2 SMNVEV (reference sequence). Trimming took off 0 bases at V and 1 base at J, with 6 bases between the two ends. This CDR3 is CASSLSGGNTEAFF. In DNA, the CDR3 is TGTGCCAGCAGTTTATCGGGGGGGAACACTGAAGCTTTCTTT.

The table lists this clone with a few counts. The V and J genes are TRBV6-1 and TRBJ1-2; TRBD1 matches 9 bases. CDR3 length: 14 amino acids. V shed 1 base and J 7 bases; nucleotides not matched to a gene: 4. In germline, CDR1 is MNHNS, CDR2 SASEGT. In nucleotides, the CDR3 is TGTGCCAGCAGTGAAGGGACAGGGGCCCGTGGCTACACCTTC. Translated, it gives CASSEGTGARGYTF.

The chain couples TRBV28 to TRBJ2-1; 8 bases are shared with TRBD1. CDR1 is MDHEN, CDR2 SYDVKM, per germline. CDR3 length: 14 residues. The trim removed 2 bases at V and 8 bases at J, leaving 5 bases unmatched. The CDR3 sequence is CASSLGQGLHEQFF. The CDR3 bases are TGTGCCAGCAGTTTAGGACAGGGACTGCATGAGCAGTTCTTC.

CDR3 bases: TGTGCCAGCAGCGTCACTCCGGGGGGAGAAGAGACCCAGTACTTC. Translation gives CASSVTPGGEETQYF. The chain recombines TRBV9 with TRBJ2-5, with 7 positions matching TRBD2. J was trimmed by 3 bases and V by 2 bases; bases with no gene match: 7. This CDR3 is 15 amino acids long. Germline values: CDR1 SGDLS, CDR2 YYNGEE.

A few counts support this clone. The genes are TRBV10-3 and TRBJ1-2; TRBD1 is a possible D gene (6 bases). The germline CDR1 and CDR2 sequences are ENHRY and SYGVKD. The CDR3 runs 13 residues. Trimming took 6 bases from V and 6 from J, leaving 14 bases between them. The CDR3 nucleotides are TGTGCCATCAGCGATGTACAGGGAAATGGCTACACCTTC. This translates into CAISDVQGNGYTF.

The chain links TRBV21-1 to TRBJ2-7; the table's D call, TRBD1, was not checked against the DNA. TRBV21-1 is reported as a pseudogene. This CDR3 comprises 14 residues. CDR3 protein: CASSWTIGPYEQYF. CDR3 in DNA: TGTGCCAGCAGCTGGACAATCGGGCCCTACGAGCAGTACTTC.

The CDR3 loop reads CAISEVGLNTEAFF. In DNA form, the CDR3 reads TGTGCCATCAGTGAGGTGGGCCTGAACACTGAAGCTTTCTTT. V gene TRBV10-3 combines with J gene TRBJ1-1; D remains ambiguous. Looked up from germline, CDR1 is ENHRY and CDR2 is SYGVKD. V gave up 2 bases and J gave up 0 bases, with 7 bases separating them. The CDR3 length is 14 residues.

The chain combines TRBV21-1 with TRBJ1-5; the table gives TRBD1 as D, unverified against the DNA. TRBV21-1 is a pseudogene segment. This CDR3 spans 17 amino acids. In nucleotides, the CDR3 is TGTGCCAGCAGCAAAACGTCTAGGGGCAGGGGGGATCAGCCCCAGCATTTT. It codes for CASSKTSRGRGDQPQHF.

In DNA form, the CDR3 reads TGTGCCAGTAGTATGGCGGGTTGGGAGTACAATGAGCAGTTCTTC. Translation: CASSMAGWEYNEQFF. This chain connects TRBV19 to TRBJ2-1, with D possibly TRBD2 on 5 matching bases. V gave up 3 bases and J gave up 4 bases, with 13 bases separating them. The CDR3 runs 15 residues. Looked up from germline, CDR1 is LNHDA and CDR2 is SQIVND (reference sequence). The entire variable domain, with the rest obtained from reference TRBV19 and TRBJ2-1, is as follows: DGGITQSPKYLFRKEGQNVTLSCEQNLNHDAMYWYRQDPGQGLRLIYYSQIVNDFQKGDIAEGYSVSREKKESFPLTVTSAQKNPTAFYLCASSMAGWEYNEQFFGPGTRLTVL.

CDR3 in amino acids: CSVEDGLSTEAFF. CDR3 in DNA: TGCAGCGTTGAAGATGGGCTGAGCACTGAAGCTTTCTTT. The chain links TRBV29-1 to TRBJ1-1; D remains unclear. The CDR3 contains 13 residues. Looked up from germline, CDR1 is SQVTM and CDR2 is ANQGSEA. Trimming took off 0 bases at V and 4 bases at J, with 9 bases between the two ends.

CDR3 DNA: TGTGCCAGCAGCTTAAACAGGGGAAGTAACACCGGGGAGCTGTTTTTT. Amino acids: CASSLNRGSNTGELFF. V is TRBV11-3 and J is TRBJ2-2; 7 bases fit TRBD1. This CDR3 spans 16 amino acids. CDR1 SGHNT and CDR2 YENEEA come from the germline V gene. Losses at the gene ends were 2 bases for V and 2 bases for J; bases not matched to a gene: 5.

CDR3 amino acids: CASSHMGGLSAEAFF. CDR3 nucleotide sequence: TGTGCCAGCAGCCACATGGGGGGGTTGAGTGCTGAAGCTTTCTTT. The chain links TRBV7-9 to TRBJ1-1; D is possibly TRBD1 (5 bases). Looked up from germline, CDR1 is SEHNR and CDR2 is FQNEAQ (reference sequence). V was shortened by 5 bases and J by 6 bases, with 19 bases between the two germline ends. There are 15 residues in the CDR3.